The 27 T cell receptor beta chains presented below share a single source sample, sequenced in a study of control samples from healthy donors and cancer patients. TCRdb's copy holds only in-frame clones and misses some; the assay was immunoSEQ multiplex PCR. This sample carries roughly 150,000 clones, around 90% of them seen once, and the ten largest clones take just under 5%. The sequenced material came from blood. Source of these receptors: a man aged 30 to 45 in good health.

This chain connects TRBV5-4 to TRBJ1-2, with TRBD1 as a possible D gene (6 bases). The germline gives CDR1 SGHNT, CDR2 YYREEE (reference sequence). V was clipped by 6 bases and J by 1 base, with 16 bases between them. The CDR3 sequence is 15 residues long. CDR3 in amino acids: CASTGAAGVNYGYTF. The CDR3, as DNA: TGTGCCAGCACGGGTGCGGCAGGGGTTAACTATGGCTACACCTTC.

The chain uses TRBV3-1 (or the pseudogene TRBV3-2) and TRBJ1-5, with D possibly matching TRBD1 (5 bases). Germline V gene sequence: CDR1 LGHDT, CDR2 YNNKEL (reference sequence). Trimming removed 4 bases at V and 3 bases at J, with 16 bases between. This CDR3 region has 16 residues. The CDR3 DNA reads as TGTGCCAGCAGCCCCGGGGTCAGGGCGATCAATCAGCCCCAGCATTTT. Protein product: CASSPGVRAINQPQHF.

The chain has TRBV6-5 and TRBJ2-7, with a tentative D call TRBD1 (6 bases). V lost 2 bases and J 2 bases, leaving 10 bases between the germline ends. The CDR3 runs 14 residues. Germline-derived CDR1 and CDR2 are MNHEY and SVGAGI. The CDR3 sequence is CASSYTRDTYEQYF. The CDR3 nucleotides read TGTGCCAGCAGTTACACCAGGGACACCTACGAGCAGTACTTC.

The chain has TRBV20-1 and TRBJ1-5; no firm D call. Germline values: CDR1 DFQATT, CDR2 SNEGSKA (reference sequence). The CDR3 contains 16 residues. The germline V and J ends were trimmed by 3 bases and 1 base, with 16 bases remaining between them. CDR3 DNA: TGCAGTGCTAGTATTCGCTTCGGGGAAAGCAATCAGCCCCAGCATTTT. As protein: CSASIRFGESNQPQHF.

The rearrangement uses TRBV27 and TRBJ2-2; D gene ambiguous. CDR3 length equals 13 residues. Germline loops: CDR1 MNHEY, CDR2 SMNVEV (reference sequence). Trimming stripped 3 bases from V and 7 bases from J, with 9 bases between. CDR3 residues: CASSFSVVGELFF. CDR3 in DNA: TGTGCCAGCAGTTTCTCTGTGGTCGGGGAGCTGTTTTTT.

The genes are TRBV5-6 and TRBJ2-5, with a tentative D call TRBD1 (6 bases). The germline V gene encodes CDR1 SGHDT and CDR2 YYEEEE. The CDR3 sequence is 13 residues long. The V end lost 8 bases, the J end lost 5 bases, and 16 bases lay between the germline ends. The CDR3 DNA reads TGTGCCAGTAACCAGGGGCCTCAGGAGACCCAGTACTTC. Amino acid sequence: CASNQGPQETQYF.

The V and J genes are TRBV3-1 (or the pseudogene TRBV3-2) and TRBJ1-1; D not certain. Germline V gives CDR1 LGHDT, CDR2 YNNKEL (reference sequence). V gave up 6 bases and J gave up 8 bases, with 19 bases separating them. This CDR3 is 14 amino acids long. In DNA form, the CDR3 reads TGTGCCAGCAGGGTAAGCGCAGGCGCGTCGGAAGCTTTCTTT. Translated, it gives CASRVSAGASEAFF.

V is TRBV2 and J is TRBJ1-6; TRBD1 might be the D (5 bases). Looked up from germline, CDR1 is SNHLY and CDR2 is FYNNEI. Trimming pared 6 bases from V and 4 bases from J, leaving 13 bases between. The CDR3 has 15 amino acids. The CDR3 loop is CASRNGAGYNSPLHF. CDR3 nucleotides: TGTGCCAGCAGAAATGGAGCAGGGTATAATTCACCCCTCCACTTT.

V and J are TRBV25-1 and TRBJ1-2; 10 bases map to TRBD1. V lost 4 bases and J lost 8; bases outside the gene matches: 10. The CDR3 spans 15 residues. From germline, CDR1 is MGHDK and CDR2 SYGVNS. CDR3 sequence: CASSGDRGRVGGYTF. CDR3 bases: TGTGCCAGCAGTGGGGACAGGGGCCGTGTTGGCGGCTACACCTTC.

This clone was counted once. The chain links TRBV15 to TRBJ1-6; 11 positions agree with TRBD1. Germline CDR1 is LNHNV and CDR2 is YYDKDF (reference sequence). With 5 bases clipped from V and 7 bases from J, the junction kept 4 bases outside the gene matches. This CDR3 has 15 amino acids. CDR3 DNA sequence: TGTGCCACCAGCGACCGGGACAGGGGGAATTCACCCCTCCACTTT. Residues: CATSDRDRGNSPLHF.

The chain links TRBV7-3 to TRBJ2-2; a possible D gene is TRBD2 (6 bases). V was clipped by 2 bases and J by 0 bases, with 10 bases between them. The CDR3 extends over 16 amino acids. CDR1 is SGHTA, CDR2 FQGTGA, per germline. The CDR3 sequence: CASSLARLANTGELFF. CDR3 sequence (DNA): TGTGCCAGCAGCTTAGCTAGACTAGCGAACACCGGGGAGCTGTTTTTT.

The genes are TRBV24-1 and TRBJ2-1; tentative D call: TRBD1 (6 bases). Looked up from germline, CDR1 is KGHDR and CDR2 is SFDVKD. This CDR3 region has 15 residues. Deletions cut 9 bases from V and 0 bases from J, with 14 bases between. Here the CDR3 reads CATDKGQGSYNEQFF. The CDR3 DNA follows: TGTGCCACCGACAAGGGACAAGGCTCCTACAATGAGCAGTTCTTC.

The chain uses TRBV9 and TRBJ2-7, with D perhaps TRBD2 (6 bases). V lost 0 bases, J lost 5 bases, and 21 bases lay in between. The CDR3 is 17 residues long. Looked up from germline, CDR1 is SGDLS and CDR2 is YYNGEE. The CDR3 loop is CASSVGLARNSGNEQYF. In DNA form, the CDR3 reads TGTGCCAGCAGCGTAGGCCTAGCGCGAAACTCGGGGAACGAGCAGTACTTC.

This chain links TRBV11-2 with TRBJ2-3; TRBD2 agrees at 10 bases. V lost 4 bases, J lost 2 bases, and 9 bases stayed unmatched. CDR1 and CDR2 (germline): SGHAT, FQNNGV. This CDR3 spans 17 amino acids. The chain's CDR3 is CASSSRVLAGYTDTQYF. The CDR3 DNA reads TGTGCCAGCAGCTCCCGCGTACTAGCGGGATACACAGATACGCAGTATTTT.

This clone was recorded a few times. The V call is TRBV11-2, the J call TRBJ2-5; 10 nucleotides match TRBD1. J lost 3 bases, V lost 5 bases, and 6 bases had no gene match. Germline lookup yields CDR1 SGHAT and CDR2 FQNNGV. The CDR3 covers 15 residues. The CDR3 nucleotides read TGTGCCAGCAGCCGAAGGGACAGGGGAGAAGAGACCCAGTACTTC. This codes for CASSRRDRGEETQYF.

This clone was counted only a few times. The V and J genes are TRBV30 and TRBJ1-6, with D uncertain. The CDR3 totals 12 residues. V lost 6 bases and J 9 bases, leaving 12 bases between the germline ends. CDR1 GTSNPN and CDR2 SVGIG come from the germline V gene (reference sequence). The CDR3 coding sequence is TGTGCCTGCCACTTACGATTTTCACCCCTCCACTTT. Amino acid sequence: CACHLRFSPLHF.

The chain employs TRBV6-4 and TRBJ1-5, with a tentative D call TRBD1 (6 bases). The CDR3 has 15 residues. V gave up 8 bases and J gave up 6 bases, with 20 bases separating them. Germline CDR1 is MRHNA and CDR2 is SNTAGT. The CDR3 loop is CASSPEGTRGQPQHF. DNA for the CDR3: TGTGCCAGCTCCCCTGAGGGGACCAGGGGTCAGCCCCAGCATTTT.

The CDR3 sequence: CASSFPRGGYTGRDTQYF. The DNA of the CDR3 is TGTGCCAGCAGCTTCCCTCGGGGGGGCTACACGGGAAGAGATACGCAGTATTTT. The gene calls are TRBV9 and TRBJ2-3; 8 bases match TRBD2. Looked up from germline, CDR1 is SGDLS and CDR2 is YYNGEE. Unmatched junction bases numbered 18, after V lost 4 bases and J lost 5 bases. The CDR3 loop spans 18 amino acids.

This chain links TRBV7-3 with TRBJ2-6; D is unresolved. V lost 1 base to trimming and J lost 4 bases, with 14 bases between them. This CDR3 is 17 amino acids long. CDR1 and CDR2 (germline): SGHTA, FQGTGA. In DNA, the CDR3 is TGTGCCAGCAGCTTAAATCCCGGTTTGACGGGGGCCAACGTCCTGACTTTC. Its translation: CASSLNPGLTGANVLTF.

V is TRBV6-5 and J is TRBJ1-6; a possible D gene is TRBD1 (5 bases). The germline CDR1 and CDR2 sequences are MNHEY and SVGAGI. This CDR3 is built from 12 residues. V dropped 11 bases and J dropped 8 bases, with 13 bases sitting between them. The CDR3 region has the DNA TGTGCCTCCGGGACGAGAGATTCACCCCTCCACTTT. Translation gives CASGTRDSPLHF.

The V and J genes are TRBV6-6 and TRBJ1-5; no firm D call. In germline, CDR1 is MNHNY, CDR2 SVGAGI (reference sequence). This CDR3 region has 13 residues. Between the trimmed V and J ends, which lost 5 bases and 11 bases, there was a span of 16 bases. CDR3 nucleotide sequence: TGTGCCAGCAGTCCCTACCCCCCCCAGGCCCAGCATTTT. This translates into CASSPYPPQAQHF.

The genes are TRBV24-1 and TRBJ1-2; 8 bases are a match to TRBD1. The CDR3 extends over 13 amino acids. The germline CDR1 and CDR2 sequences are KGHDR and SFDVKD. The V segment lost 5 bases and the J segment 2 bases; nucleotides outside the gene matches: 0. The CDR3 sequence is CATSGQGNYGYTF. The CDR3 DNA reads TGTGCCACCAGTGGACAGGGGAACTATGGCTACACCTTC.

The gene calls are TRBV2 and TRBJ2-7; perhaps TRBD2 as D (6 bases). The CDR3 covers 13 residues. Trimming took 8 bases from V and 12 from J, leaving 23 bases between them. Germline CDR1 is SNHLY and CDR2 is FYNNEI. The CDR3 region is CASSSTEGGVAYF. Written as DNA, the CDR3 is TGTGCCAGCTCCAGCACCGAGGGAGGAGTGGCGTACTTC. Full variable domain (outside the CDR3, taken from reference TRBV2 and TRBJ2-7): EPEVTQTPSHQVTQMGQEVILRCVPISNHLYFYWYRQILGQKVEFLVSFYNNEISEKSEIFDDQFSVERPDGSNFTLKIRSTKLEDSAMYFCASSSTEGGVAYFGPGTRLTVT.

The count of this clone is one. V usage is TRBV11-2 and J usage is TRBJ2-7, with D maybe TRBD1 (5 bases). Germline assignment: CDR1 SGHAT and CDR2 FQNNGV. V lost 0 bases and J lost 2, with 8 bases in between. The CDR3 runs to 14 residues. CDR3 in DNA: TGTGCCAGCAGCTTAGATCTCAGGGCCTACGAGCAGTACTTC. Translation gives CASSLDLRAYEQYF.

The V and J genes are TRBV14 and TRBJ1-6; D is unclear. The V gene lost 5 bases and the J gene lost 6 bases, with 11 bases spanning the gap. This CDR3 is 14 amino acids long. Germline CDR1 is SGHDN and CDR2 is FVKESK. The CDR3: CASSSLAGNSPLHF. CDR3 DNA: TGTGCCAGCAGCAGCCTTGCTGGTAATTCACCCCTCCACTTT.

The DNA of the CDR3 is TGTGCCAGCAGTTCGACATACGAACAGGGGGTTGATTCACCCCTCCACTTT. Its translation is CASSSTYEQGVDSPLHF. The V gene is TRBV27, the J gene TRBJ1-6; TRBD1 agrees at 8 bases. CDR3 length equals 17 residues. V gave up 4 bases and J gave up 8 bases; unmatched junction bases: 13. The germline gives CDR1 MNHEY, CDR2 SMNVEV (reference sequence).

J is TRBJ1-5 and V is TRBV12-5, with 7 bases fitting TRBD1. The CDR3 loop spans 16 amino acids. Looked up from germline, CDR1 is LGHNT and CDR2 is FRNRAP. Trimming at V came to 1 base and at J to 1 base, leaving 4 bases not matched to a gene. The CDR3 loop reads CASGLGDSFSNQPQHF. The DNA for the CDR3 is TGTGCTAGTGGTTTGGGGGACAGTTTCAGCAATCAGCCCCAGCATTTT. The complete variable domain, with remaining parts taken from reference TRBV12-5 and TRBJ1-5, reads DARVTQTPRHKVTEMGQEVTMRCQPILGHNTVFWYRQTMMQGLELLAYFRNRAPLDDSGMPKDRFSAEMPDATLATLKIQPSEPRDSAVYFCASGLGDSFSNQPQHFGDGTRLSIL.